This T cell receptor (beta chain) derives from a study of blood T cells in healthy people across ages. Study-wide findings and caveats: Diversity of TCR beta per million T cells declined in a roughly linear way with age.

Total RNA amounts of at least 5 micrograms were extracted per sample. Worth noting for this clonotype: Its antigen is still unknown.

Alongside a J-beta primer mix, a sample-barcoded 5' primer served in a second PCR lasting roughly 6 to 11 cycles. TCRdb re-called the 5' RACE reads with MiXCR, one entry per CDR3 protein. Of some 780,000 distinct CDR3 sequences in the sample, 56% were seen once. The material sequenced was blood. The clonotype originates from a man in his forties or fifties in good health.

CDR3 region: CATSELNTDTQYF. In DNA, the CDR3 is TGTGCCACCAGTGAACTAAACACAGATACGCAGTATTTT. This chain links TRBV24-1 with TRBJ2-3; no clear D. This CDR3 is 13 amino acids long. V lost 4 bases and J 2 bases, leaving 6 bases between the germline ends. CDR1 KGHDR and CDR2 SFDVKD come from the germline V gene.